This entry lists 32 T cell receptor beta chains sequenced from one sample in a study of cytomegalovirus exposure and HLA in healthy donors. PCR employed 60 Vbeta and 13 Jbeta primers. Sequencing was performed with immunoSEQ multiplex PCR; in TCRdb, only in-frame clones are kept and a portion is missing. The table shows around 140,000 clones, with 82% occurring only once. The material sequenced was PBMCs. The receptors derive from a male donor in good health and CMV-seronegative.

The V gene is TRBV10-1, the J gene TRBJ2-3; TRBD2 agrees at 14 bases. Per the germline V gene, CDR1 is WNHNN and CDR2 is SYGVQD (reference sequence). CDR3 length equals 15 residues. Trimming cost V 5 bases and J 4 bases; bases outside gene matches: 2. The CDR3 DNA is TGCGCCAGCAGTAGACTAGCGGGAGGGCCAGATACGCAGTATTTT. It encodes CASSRLAGGPDTQYF.

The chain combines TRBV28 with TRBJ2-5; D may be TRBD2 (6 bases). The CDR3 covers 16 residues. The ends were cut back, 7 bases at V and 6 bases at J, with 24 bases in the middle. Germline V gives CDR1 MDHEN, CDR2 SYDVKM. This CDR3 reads CASTTPGETPDKTQYF. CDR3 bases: TGTGCCAGCACGACACCGGGGGAGACCCCCGATAAGACCCAGTACTTC.

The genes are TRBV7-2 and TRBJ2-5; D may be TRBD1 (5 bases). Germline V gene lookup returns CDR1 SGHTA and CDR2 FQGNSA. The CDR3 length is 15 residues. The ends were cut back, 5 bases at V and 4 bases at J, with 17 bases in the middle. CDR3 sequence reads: CASSPGPDGRETQYF. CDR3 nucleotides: TGTGCCAGCAGCCCAGGGCCAGACGGGCGAGAGACCCAGTACTTC.

CDR3 bases: TGTGCCATCAGAGCGACTAGCGGGGACGCTGGGGAGCTGTTTTTT. The encoded protein is CAIRATSGDAGELFF. The rearrangement links TRBV10-3 to TRBJ2-2, with 11 bases matching TRBD2. The CDR3 runs to 15 residues. The germline gives CDR1 ENHRY, CDR2 SYGVKD. V shed 6 bases, J shed 8 bases, and the junction held 8 bases outside the gene matches.

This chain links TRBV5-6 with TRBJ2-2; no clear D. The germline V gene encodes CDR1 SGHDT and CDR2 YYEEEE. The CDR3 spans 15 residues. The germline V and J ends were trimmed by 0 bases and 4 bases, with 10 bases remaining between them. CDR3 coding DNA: TGTGCCAGCAGCTTGGCCGTGTCCGGCACCGGGGAGCTGTTTTTT. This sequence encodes CASSLAVSGTGELFF.

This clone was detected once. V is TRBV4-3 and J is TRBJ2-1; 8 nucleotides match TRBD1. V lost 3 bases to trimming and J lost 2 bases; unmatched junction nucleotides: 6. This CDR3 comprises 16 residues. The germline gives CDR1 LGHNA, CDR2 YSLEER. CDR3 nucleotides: TGCGCCAGCAGCCACCGGGGACAGGCGGCCTACAATGAGCAGTTCTTC. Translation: CASSHRGQAAYNEQFF.

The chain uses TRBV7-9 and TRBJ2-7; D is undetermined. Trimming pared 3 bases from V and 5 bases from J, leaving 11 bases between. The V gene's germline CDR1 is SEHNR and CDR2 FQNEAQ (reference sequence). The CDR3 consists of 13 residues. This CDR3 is CASSFQGGDEQYF. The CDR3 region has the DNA TGTGCCAGCAGCTTTCAAGGTGGAGACGAGCAGTACTTC.

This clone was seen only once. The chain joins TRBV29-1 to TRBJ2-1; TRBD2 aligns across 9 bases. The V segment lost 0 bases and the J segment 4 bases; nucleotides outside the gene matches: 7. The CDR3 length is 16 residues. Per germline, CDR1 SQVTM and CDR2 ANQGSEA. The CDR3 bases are TGCAGCGTTGAAGATCAGGCGGGAGGGCCGTACAATGAGCAGTTCTTC. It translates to CSVEDQAGGPYNEQFF.

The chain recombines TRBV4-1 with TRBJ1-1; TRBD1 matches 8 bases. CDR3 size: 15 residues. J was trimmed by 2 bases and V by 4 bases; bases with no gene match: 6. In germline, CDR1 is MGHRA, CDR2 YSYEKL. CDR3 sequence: CASSPLTGGNTEAFF. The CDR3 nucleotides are TGCGCCAGCAGCCCCTTAACAGGGGGAAACACTGAAGCTTTCTTT.

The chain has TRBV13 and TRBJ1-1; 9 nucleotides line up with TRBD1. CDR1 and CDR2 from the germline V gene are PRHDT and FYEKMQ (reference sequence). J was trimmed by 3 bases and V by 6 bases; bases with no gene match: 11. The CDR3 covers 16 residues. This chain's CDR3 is CASSRIRDRVYTEAFF. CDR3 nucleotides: TGTGCCAGCAGTCGAATCCGGGACAGGGTATACACTGAAGCTTTCTTT.

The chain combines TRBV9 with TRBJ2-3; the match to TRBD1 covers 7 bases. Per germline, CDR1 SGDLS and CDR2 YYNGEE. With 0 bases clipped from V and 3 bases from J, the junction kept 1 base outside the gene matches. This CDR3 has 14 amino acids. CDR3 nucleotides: TGTGCCAGCAGCGTAGTGGGACAGACAGATACGCAGTATTTT. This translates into CASSVVGQTDTQYF.

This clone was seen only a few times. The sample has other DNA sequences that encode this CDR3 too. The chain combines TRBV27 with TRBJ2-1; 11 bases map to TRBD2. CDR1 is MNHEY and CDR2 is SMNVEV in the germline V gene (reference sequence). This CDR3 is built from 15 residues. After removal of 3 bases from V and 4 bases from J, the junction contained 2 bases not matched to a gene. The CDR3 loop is CASSFGTSGYNEQFF. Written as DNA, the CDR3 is TGTGCCAGCAGTTTCGGGACTAGCGGATACAATGAGCAGTTCTTC.

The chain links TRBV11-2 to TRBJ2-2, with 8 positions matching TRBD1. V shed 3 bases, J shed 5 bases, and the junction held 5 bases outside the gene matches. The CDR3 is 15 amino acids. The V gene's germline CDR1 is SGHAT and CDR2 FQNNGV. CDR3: CASSLTTGGTGELFF. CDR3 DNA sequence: TGTGCCAGCAGCTTGACCACAGGGGGGACCGGGGAGCTGTTTTTT.

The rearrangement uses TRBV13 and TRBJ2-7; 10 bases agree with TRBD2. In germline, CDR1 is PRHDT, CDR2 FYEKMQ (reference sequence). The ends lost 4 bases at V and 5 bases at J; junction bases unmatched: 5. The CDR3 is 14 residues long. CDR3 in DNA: TGTGCCAGCAGCTCCGGGACTAGCGTCCACGAGCAGTACTTC. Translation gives CASSSGTSVHEQYF.

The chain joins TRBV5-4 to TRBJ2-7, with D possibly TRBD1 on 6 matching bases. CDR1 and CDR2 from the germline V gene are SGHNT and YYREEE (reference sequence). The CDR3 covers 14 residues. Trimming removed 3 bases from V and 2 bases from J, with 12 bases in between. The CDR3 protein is CASSSGTSPYEQYF. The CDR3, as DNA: TGTGCCAGCAGCTCCGGGACATCCCCCTACGAGCAGTACTTC.

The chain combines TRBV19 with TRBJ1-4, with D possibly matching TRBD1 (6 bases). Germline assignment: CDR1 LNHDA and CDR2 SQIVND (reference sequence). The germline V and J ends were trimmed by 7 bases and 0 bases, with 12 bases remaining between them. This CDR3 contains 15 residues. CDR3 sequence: CASIRQDATNEKLFF. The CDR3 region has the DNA TGTGCCAGTATCAGACAGGATGCAACTAATGAAAAACTGTTTTTT.

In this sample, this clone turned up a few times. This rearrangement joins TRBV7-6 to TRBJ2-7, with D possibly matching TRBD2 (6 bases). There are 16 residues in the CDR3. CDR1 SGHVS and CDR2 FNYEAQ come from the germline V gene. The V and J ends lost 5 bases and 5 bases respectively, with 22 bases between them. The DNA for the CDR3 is TGTGCCAGCAGCCCCATGGTCCTAACGGGGGTCAACGAGCAGTACTTC. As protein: CASSPMVLTGVNEQYF.

In nucleotides, the CDR3 is TGTGCCAGCAGCGTAGGGGGCGGAAACACCTACGAGCAGTACTTC. The encoded protein is CASSVGGGNTYEQYF. This rearrangement joins TRBV9 to TRBJ2-7, with a possible D match to TRBD1 (5 bases). The CDR3 covers 15 residues. CDR1 is SGDLS, CDR2 YYNGEE, per germline. With 0 bases removed from V and 2 bases from J, the gap between germline ends came to 12 bases.

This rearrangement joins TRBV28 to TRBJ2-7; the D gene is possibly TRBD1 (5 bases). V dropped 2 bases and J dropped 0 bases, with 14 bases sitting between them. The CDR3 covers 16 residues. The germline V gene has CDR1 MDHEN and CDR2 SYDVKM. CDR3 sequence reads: CASSLEYRLSSYEQYF. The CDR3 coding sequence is TGTGCCAGCAGTTTAGAATACAGGCTAAGCTCCTACGAGCAGTACTTC.

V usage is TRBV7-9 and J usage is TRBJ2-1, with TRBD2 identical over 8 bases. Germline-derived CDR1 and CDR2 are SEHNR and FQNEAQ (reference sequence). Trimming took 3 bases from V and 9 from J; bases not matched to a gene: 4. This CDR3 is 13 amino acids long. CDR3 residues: CASSFGTSSEQFF. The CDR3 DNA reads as TGTGCCAGCAGCTTTGGGACTAGTTCTGAGCAGTTCTTC.

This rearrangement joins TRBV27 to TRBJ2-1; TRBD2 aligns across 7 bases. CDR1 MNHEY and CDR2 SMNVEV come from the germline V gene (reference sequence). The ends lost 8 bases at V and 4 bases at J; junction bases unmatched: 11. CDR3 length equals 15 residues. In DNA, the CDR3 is TGTGCCAGCGGGAGAAGGGGAGGGACTTACAATGAGCAGTTCTTC. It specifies CASGRRGGTYNEQFF.

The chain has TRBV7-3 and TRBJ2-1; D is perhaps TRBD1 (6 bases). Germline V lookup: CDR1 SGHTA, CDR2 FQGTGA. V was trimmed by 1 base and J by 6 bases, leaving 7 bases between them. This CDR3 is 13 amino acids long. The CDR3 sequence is CASSLKGGNEQFF. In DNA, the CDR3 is TGTGCCAGCAGCTTAAAAGGGGGCAATGAGCAGTTCTTC.

The DNA of the CDR3 is TGTGCCAGCAGCTTACATAATGAAAAACTGTTTTTT. The encoded protein is CASSLHNEKLFF. This chain links TRBV13 with TRBJ1-4, with D unclear. Germline V gives CDR1 PRHDT, CDR2 FYEKMQ (reference sequence). The germline V and J ends were trimmed by 2 bases and 4 bases, with 2 bases remaining between them. The length of the CDR3 is 12 residues.

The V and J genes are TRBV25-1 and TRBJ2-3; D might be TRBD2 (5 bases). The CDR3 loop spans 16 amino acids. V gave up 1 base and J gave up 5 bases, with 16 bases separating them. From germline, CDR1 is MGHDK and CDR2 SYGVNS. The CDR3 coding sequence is TGTGCCAGCAGTGAATTTGGTCGTGCTGGAGGAGATACGCAGTATTTT. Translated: CASSEFGRAGGDTQYF.

CDR3 DNA: TGTGCCAGCAGCGGGGGGGGTGTATTTGGCAATGAGCAGTTCTTC. Translated, it gives CASSGGGVFGNEQFF. The V call is TRBV7-2, the J call TRBJ2-1; 7 nucleotides agree with TRBD2. Trimming cost V 5 bases and J 6 bases; bases outside gene matches: 10. The CDR3 has 15 amino acids. The V gene's germline CDR1 is SGHTA and CDR2 FQGNSA.

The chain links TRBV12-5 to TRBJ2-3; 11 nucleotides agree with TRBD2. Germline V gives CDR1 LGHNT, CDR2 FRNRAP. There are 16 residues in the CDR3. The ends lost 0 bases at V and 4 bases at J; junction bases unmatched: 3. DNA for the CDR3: TGTGCTAGTGGTTTGGTTCTAGCGGGAGGTTCAGATACGCAGTATTTT. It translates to CASGLVLAGGSDTQYF.

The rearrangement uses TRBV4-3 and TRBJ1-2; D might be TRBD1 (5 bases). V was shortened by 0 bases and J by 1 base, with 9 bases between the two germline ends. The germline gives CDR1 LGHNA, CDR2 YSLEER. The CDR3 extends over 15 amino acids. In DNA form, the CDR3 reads TGCGCCAGCAGCCAAGATCCCCAGGGTAACTATGGCTACACCTTC. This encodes CASSQDPQGNYGYTF.

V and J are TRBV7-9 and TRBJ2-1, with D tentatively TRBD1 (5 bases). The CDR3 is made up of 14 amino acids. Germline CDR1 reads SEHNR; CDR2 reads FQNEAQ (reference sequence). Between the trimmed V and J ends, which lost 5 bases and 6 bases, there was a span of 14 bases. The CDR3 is CASSPKGQGNEQFF. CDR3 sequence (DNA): TGTGCCAGCAGCCCAAAGGGCCAGGGCAATGAGCAGTTCTTC.

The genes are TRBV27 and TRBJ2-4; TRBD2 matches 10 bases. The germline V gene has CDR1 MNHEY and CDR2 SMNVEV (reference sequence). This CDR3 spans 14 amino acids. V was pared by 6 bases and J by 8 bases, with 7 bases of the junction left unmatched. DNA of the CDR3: TGTGCCAGCAGCAAGCTAGCGGGAGAGGACATTCAGTACTTC. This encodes CASSKLAGEDIQYF.

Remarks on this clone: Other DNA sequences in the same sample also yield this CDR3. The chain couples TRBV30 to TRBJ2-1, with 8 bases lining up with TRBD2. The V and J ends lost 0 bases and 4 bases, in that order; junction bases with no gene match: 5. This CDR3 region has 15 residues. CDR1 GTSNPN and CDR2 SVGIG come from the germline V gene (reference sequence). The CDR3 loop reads CAWSVTSGMYNEQFF. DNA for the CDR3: TGTGCCTGGAGTGTCACTAGCGGAATGTACAATGAGCAGTTCTTC.

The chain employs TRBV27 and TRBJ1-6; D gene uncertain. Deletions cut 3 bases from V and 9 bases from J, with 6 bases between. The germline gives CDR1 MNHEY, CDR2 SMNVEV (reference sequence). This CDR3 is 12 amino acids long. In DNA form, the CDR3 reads TGTGCCAGCAGTTTTCCCAGTTCACCCCTCCACTTT. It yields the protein CASSFPSSPLHF.

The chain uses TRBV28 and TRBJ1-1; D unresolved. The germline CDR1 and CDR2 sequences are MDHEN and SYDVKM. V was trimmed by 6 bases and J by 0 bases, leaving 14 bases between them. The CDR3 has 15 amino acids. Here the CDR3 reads CASSPPWPLNTEAFF. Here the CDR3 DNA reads TGTGCCAGCAGCCCCCCATGGCCCTTGAACACTGAAGCTTTCTTT.